This TCR beta chain is drawn from a study of OX40 agonist ivuxolimab in advanced cancers. The protocol was immunoSEQ multiplex PCR, while the TCRdb copy is restricted to in-frame clones and leaves out a portion. Of around 76,000 clones listed, almost 85% are singletons. The CDR3 contains 14 residues. Deletions cut 0 bases from V and 3 bases from J, with 8 bases between. The germline gives CDR1 SGHRS, CDR2 YFSETQ. The input for sequencing was CD4+ or CD8+ T cells sorted from blood, taken in a trial of the OX40 agonist ivuxolimab. The chain links TRBV5-1 to TRBJ2-3; either TRBD1 or TRBD2 may supply D (5 bases each). The TCR sequence derives from an adult with an advanced solid tumor such as melanoma, head and neck, liver or kidney cancer. This CDR3 is CASSLVEGTDTQYF. The CDR3, as DNA: TGCGCCAGCAGCTTGGTCGAGGGGACAGATACGCAGTATTTT.